This T cell receptor beta chain was sequenced during a study of naive and memory T cell subsets. Study-level results: Naive repertoires, especially CD8, held a few larger clonotypes, possibly memory cells re-expressing CD45RA. TCR abundance followed a power law differing between naive and memory subsets.

Notes on this clonotype: The antigen is not known.

An equimolar mix of two oligonucleotides served as the beta constant-region primer for TRBC1 and TRBC2. Ligated cDNA was amplified by four rounds of PCR with nested alpha and beta constant-region primers and SP2. TCRdb reanalysed the UMI-ligation and nested PCR reads using MiXCR and keeps one entry per CDR3 protein. The sample records around 160,000 distinct CDR3 sequences, 20% to 25% being singletons. The CDR3 has 12 amino acids. Germline V lookup: CDR1 MNHNY, CDR2 SVGAGI (reference sequence). The V end lost 7 bases, the J end lost 9 bases, and 16 bases lay between the germline ends. The V and J genes are TRBV6-6 and TRBJ2-7; D is perhaps TRBD1 or TRBD2 (5 bases each). Sequenced input: naive CD4+ T cells from blood. This TCR was recovered from a human donor in good health. The CDR3 DNA sequence: TGTGCCAGCACCACGGGGACCGCGAGGCAGTACTTC. Protein product: CASTTGTARQYF.